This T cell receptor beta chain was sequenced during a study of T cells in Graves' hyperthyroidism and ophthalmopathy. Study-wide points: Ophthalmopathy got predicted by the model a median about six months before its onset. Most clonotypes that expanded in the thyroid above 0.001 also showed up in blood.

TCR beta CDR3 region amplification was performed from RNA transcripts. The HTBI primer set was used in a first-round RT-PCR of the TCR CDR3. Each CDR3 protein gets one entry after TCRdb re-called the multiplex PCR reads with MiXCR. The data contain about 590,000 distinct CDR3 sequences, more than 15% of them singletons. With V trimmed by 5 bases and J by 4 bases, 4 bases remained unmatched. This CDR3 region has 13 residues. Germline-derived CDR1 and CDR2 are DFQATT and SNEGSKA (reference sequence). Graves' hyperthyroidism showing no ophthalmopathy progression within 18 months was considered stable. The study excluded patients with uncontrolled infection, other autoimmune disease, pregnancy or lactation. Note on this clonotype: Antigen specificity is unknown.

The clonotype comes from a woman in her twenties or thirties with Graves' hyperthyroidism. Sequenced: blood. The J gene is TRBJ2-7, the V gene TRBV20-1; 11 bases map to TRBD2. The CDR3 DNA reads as TGCAGTGCTCCTAGCGGGAGGTATTACGAGCAGTACTTC. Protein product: CSAPSGRYYEQYF.